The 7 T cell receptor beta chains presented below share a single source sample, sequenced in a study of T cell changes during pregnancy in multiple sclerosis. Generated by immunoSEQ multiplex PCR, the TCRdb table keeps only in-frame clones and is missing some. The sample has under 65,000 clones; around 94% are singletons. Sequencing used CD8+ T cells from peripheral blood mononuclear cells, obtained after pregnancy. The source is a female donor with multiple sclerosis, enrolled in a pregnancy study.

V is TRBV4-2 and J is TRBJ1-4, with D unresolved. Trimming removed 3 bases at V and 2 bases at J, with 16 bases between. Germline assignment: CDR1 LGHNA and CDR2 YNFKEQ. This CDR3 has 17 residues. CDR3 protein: CASSQYLELRTNEKLFF. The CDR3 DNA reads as TGTGCCAGCAGCCAGTATTTAGAACTGAGGACTAATGAAAAACTGTTTTTT.

The CDR3 nucleotides are TGCGCCAGCAGCCAAGACACACTAGCGGGGAACTACGAGCAGTACTTC. This encodes CASSQDTLAGNYEQYF. This chain links TRBV4-1 with TRBJ2-7; 10 bases are shared with TRBD2. V lost 0 bases and J lost 3; bases outside the gene matches: 5. The germline CDR1 and CDR2 sequences are MGHRA and YSYEKL. The CDR3 runs to 16 residues.

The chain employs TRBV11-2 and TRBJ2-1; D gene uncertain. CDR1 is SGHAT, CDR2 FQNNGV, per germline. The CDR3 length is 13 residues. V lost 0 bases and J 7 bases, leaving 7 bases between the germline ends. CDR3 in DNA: TGTGCCAGCAGCTTAGATTATGAGAATGAGCAGTTCTTC. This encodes CASSLDYENEQFF.

In DNA, the CDR3 is TGTGCCAGCAGTCAGGGACTAGCGGGAGAATACAATGAGCAGTTCTTC. Translating it yields CASSQGLAGEYNEQFF. V is TRBV6-6 and J is TRBJ2-1; 14 nucleotides match TRBD2. V shed 5 bases and J 4 bases; nucleotides not matched to a gene: 4. The germline gives CDR1 MNHNY, CDR2 SVGAGI (reference sequence). The CDR3 totals 16 residues.

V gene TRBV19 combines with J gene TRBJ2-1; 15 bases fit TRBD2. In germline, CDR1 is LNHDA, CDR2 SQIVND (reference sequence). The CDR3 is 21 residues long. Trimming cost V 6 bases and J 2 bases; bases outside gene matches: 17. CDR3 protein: CASRGGPGTSGRTPPYNEQFF. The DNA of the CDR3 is TGTGCCAGTAGGGGGGGACCCGGGACTAGCGGGAGGACCCCTCCCTACAATGAGCAGTTCTTC.

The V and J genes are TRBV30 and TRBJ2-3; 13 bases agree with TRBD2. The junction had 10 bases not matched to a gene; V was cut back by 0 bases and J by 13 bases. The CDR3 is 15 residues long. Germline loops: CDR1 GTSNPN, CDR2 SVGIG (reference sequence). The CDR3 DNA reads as TGTGCCTGGAGTGTACCGGGACTAGCGGGAACCTTGGAGTATTTT. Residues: CAWSVPGLAGTLEYF.

CDR3 amino acids: CASSAPGQGYGYTF. As DNA, the CDR3 is TGTGCCAGCAGTGCCCCGGGACAGGGATATGGCTACACCTTC. J is TRBJ1-2 and V is TRBV6-5, with TRBD1 identical over 9 bases. The CDR3 length is 14 residues. Germline V CDR1 and CDR2: MNHEY, SVGAGI. V shed 5 bases and J 5 bases; nucleotides not matched to a gene: 6.